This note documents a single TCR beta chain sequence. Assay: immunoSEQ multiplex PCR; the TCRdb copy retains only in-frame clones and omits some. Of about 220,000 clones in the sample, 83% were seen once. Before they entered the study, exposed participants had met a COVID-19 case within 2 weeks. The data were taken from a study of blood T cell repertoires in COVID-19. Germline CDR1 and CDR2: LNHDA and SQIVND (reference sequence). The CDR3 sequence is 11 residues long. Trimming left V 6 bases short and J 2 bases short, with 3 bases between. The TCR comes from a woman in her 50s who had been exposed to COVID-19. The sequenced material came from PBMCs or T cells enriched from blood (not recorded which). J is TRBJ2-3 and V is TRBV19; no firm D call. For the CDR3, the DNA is TGTGCCAGTAGCTTCACAGATACGCAGTATTTT. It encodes CASSFTDTQYF.